Listed below are T cell receptor beta chains from one sample, sequenced in a study of blood T cell repertoires in COVID-19. Sequencing was performed with immunoSEQ multiplex PCR; in TCRdb, only in-frame clones are kept and a portion is missing. The sample shows about 180,000 clones, about nine tenths of them seen only once. The sequenced sample consisted of PBMCs or T cells enriched from blood (not recorded which). The source of these receptors is a woman between 18 and 29 years old who had recovered from COVID-19. Each CDR3 is given with its conserved first and last residue. A D gene is named only where the DNA matches it firmly. Expanded clones are given a class, and other clones once, few, many or no size at all.

j_call,d_call,v_call,clone_size,cdr3_length,cdr3_aa,cdr3_nt
TRBJ2-7,-,TRBV18,-,15,CASSPNAGLPYEQYF,TGTGCCAGCTCACCGAACGCGGGTCTTCCCTACGAGCAGTACTTC
TRBJ2-7,-,TRBV5-6,once,14,CASSLSAGSYEQYF,TGTGCCAGCAGCTTGTCGGCGGGGTCCTACGAGCAGTACTTC
TRBJ2-7,-,TRBV6-5,-,12,CASTDNSYEQYF,TGTGCCAGCACCGACAACTCCTACGAGCAGTACTTC
TRBJ1-4,TRBD1,TRBV28,-,17,CASLGTGDYRRHEKLFF,TGTGCCAGCTTGGGGACAGGGGATTACCGGCGGCATGAAAAACTGTTTTTT
TRBJ1-5,-,TRBV19,-,13,CAGGLGRNQPQHF,TGTGCCGGGGGGTTGGGACGCAATCAGCCCCAGCATTTT
TRBJ2-7,TRBD1,TRBV11-2,once,16,CASSLDITGGSSQQYF,TGTGCCAGCAGCTTAGATATAACAGGGGGCTCCTCCCAGCAGTACTTC
TRBJ2-1,-,TRBV6-2/TRBV6-3,once,14,CASSYGGAVNEQFF,TGTGCCAGCAGTTACGGGGGGGCCGTCAATGAGCAGTTCTTC
TRBJ1-2,-,TRBV12-3/TRBV12-4,-,13,CASSFMGLHGYTF,TGTGCCAGCAGTTTTATGGGGCTCCATGGCTACACCTTC
TRBJ1-1,-,TRBV10-3,-,15,CAISESRQPNTEAFF,TGTGCCATCAGTGAGTCGAGACAGCCGAACACTGAAGCTTTCTTT
TRBJ1-3,-,TRBV7-8,-,14,CASSLGYSGNTIYF,TGTGCCAGCAGCTTAGGCTACTCTGGAAACACCATATATTTT
TRBJ1-2,TRBD1,TRBV6-5,-,14,CASRDATGSYGYTF,TGTGCCAGCAGGGACGCGACAGGGTCCTATGGCTACACCTTC
TRBJ1-1,-,TRBV28,-,12,CSSTRSVTEAFF,TGTTCGAGTACTCGGTCCGTCACTGAAGCTTTCTTT
TRBJ1-6,TRBD1,TRBV5-1,-,15,CASSSRDSDNSPLHF,TGCGCCAGCAGCTCCCGGGACAGCGATAATTCACCCCTCCACTTT
TRBJ1-1,TRBD1,TRBV28,-,16,CASSFSLRGRHTEAFF,TGTGCCAGCAGTTTTAGTCTCAGGGGGCGGCACACTGAAGCTTTCTTT
TRBJ2-5,-,TRBV18,-,13,CASSPSGVETQYF,TGTGCCAGCTCACCATCAGGGGTAGAGACCCAGTACTTC
TRBJ2-1,TRBD2,TRBV15,-,12,CATSGGVFEQFF,TGTGCCACCAGCGGGGGGGTCTTTGAGCAGTTCTTC
TRBJ2-2,TRBD2,TRBV9,-,18,CASSVEGSGSFGAGELFF,TGTGCCAGCAGCGTAGAGGGTAGCGGGAGTTTTGGGGCCGGGGAGCTGTTTTTT
TRBJ2-7,-,TRBV7-7,-,15,CASSPGGVPDYEQYF,TGTGCTAGCAGCCCAGGAGGGGTTCCGGACTACGAGCAGTACTTC
TRBJ2-7,TRBD1,TRBV5-1,-,16,CASSLGPGQGSYEQYF,TGCGCCAGCAGCTTGGGCCCGGGACAGGGCTCCTACGAGCAGTACTTC
TRBJ2-7,TRBD2,TRBV28,-,14,CASSKLAGAYEQYF,TGTGCCAGCAGTAAACTAGCGGGAGCGTACGAGCAGTACTTC
TRBJ2-3,TRBD2,TRBV28,-,15,CASSLGGGKLDTQYF,TGTGCCAGCAGTTTAGGCGGGGGGAAATTGGATACGCAGTATTTT
TRBJ2-1,-,TRBV4-1,-,18,CASSQDLVGSRSYNEQFF,TGCGCCAGCAGCCAAGATCTGGTCGGGAGTCGGTCCTACAATGAGCAGTTCTTC
TRBJ2-2,-,TRBV4-1,-,16,CASSPTVAAGSGELFF,TGCGCCAGCAGCCCGACCGTGGCGGCGGGGAGCGGGGAGCTGTTTTTT
TRBJ1-2,TRBD1,TRBV2,-,13,CASSDGTAYGYTF,TGTGCCAGCAGTGATGGGACAGCCTATGGCTACACCTTC
TRBJ2-5,-,TRBV5-5,-,16,CASSPAGELGQETQYF,TGTGCCAGCAGCCCTGCGGGCGAATTGGGCCAAGAGACCCAGTACTTC
TRBJ1-2,-,TRBV28,few,15,CASSLLVESDYGYTF,TGTGCCAGCAGTTTATTAGTGGAGTCGGACTATGGCTACACCTTC
TRBJ2-7,TRBD2,TRBV29-1,-,13,CSVGTSGSGEQYF,TGCAGCGTGGGGACTAGCGGATCCGGCGAGCAGTACTTC
TRBJ2-1,-,TRBV2,-,15,CASSATGSSYNEQFF,TGTGCCAGCAGTGCCACAGGGAGCTCCTACAATGAGCAGTTCTTC
TRBJ1-1,TRBD1,TRBV15,-,16,CATSRNGQVGNTEAFF,TGTGCCACCAGCAGGAACGGACAGGTCGGGAACACTGAAGCTTTCTTT
TRBJ2-1,TRBD2,TRBV18,-,16,CASSPGLAGFYNEQFF,TGTGCCAGCTCACCAGGACTAGCGGGGTTTTACAATGAGCAGTTCTTC
TRBJ2-1,TRBD1,TRBV2,-,14,CASKGAPSYNEQFF,TGTGCCAGCAAGGGGGCGCCGTCCTACAATGAGCAGTTCTTC